This T cell receptor (delta chain) originates from a study of gamma-delta T cells after stem cell transplantation. TCRdb ran CATT on the RT-PCR reads. Here the sample spans approximately 1,500 delta-chain clones, about 4.5% being singletons. This CDR3 contains 15 residues. Germline V gives CDR1 GEAIGNYY, CDR2 EKD. V was cut by 3 bases and J by 0 bases, with 13 bases left in between. This clone is judged large. The receptor's source is a human donor. It is not recorded whose cells these are; they may come from a transplant donor. This chain links TRDV2 with TRDJ1; D is undetermined. Sequenced: gamma-delta T cells. CDR3 coding DNA: TGTGCCTGTGACCCCATTGAGGAGTACACCGATAAACTCATCTTT. Its translation is CACDPIEEYTDKLIF.